This is a list of T cell receptor beta chains from one sample in a study of T cells in Graves' hyperthyroidism and ophthalmopathy. TCRdb re-called the multiplex PCR reads with MiXCR, one entry per CDR3 protein. The data show 350,000 to 400,000 distinct CDR3 sequences, with about 15% seen just once and approximately 9.9% held by the top ten. Sequenced sample: blood. These TCRs come from a woman aged 55-70 years with Graves' hyperthyroidism. The CDR3 runs from the conserved cysteine through the conserved F or W. The D gene is left open where the match is weak. Size is omitted from some rows. Given values are once, few, many or a class for expanded clones.

j_call v_call clone_size d_call cdr3_nt cdr3_aa
TRBJ2-7 TRBV28 many - TGTGCCAGCAGTTCCGAGACGGCTACCTACGAGCAGTACTTC CASSSETATYEQYF
TRBJ1-1 TRBV20-1 few - TGCAGTGCTAGAGGGGGGGCCAGTCTGAACACTGAAGCTTTCTTT CSARGGASLNTEAFF
TRBJ2-7 TRBV13 few TRBD2 TGTGCCAGCAGCTCGACCCGTGGCGGGGGGGTTGGAGAGCAGTACTTC CASSSTRGGGVGEQYF
TRBJ1-3 TRBV3-1 once - TGTGCCAGCAGCCAAAACCTCGGTATCGGAAACACCATATATTTT CASSQNLGIGNTIYF
TRBJ2-1 TRBV30 - - TGTGCCTGGAGTGTATTCAGGAATGGGCAGTTCTTC CAWSVFRNGQFF
TRBJ2-5 TRBV5-5 many - TGTGCCAGCTGCCCCTCCCCCAGGCAGGGGGGGGAGACCCAGTACTTC CASCPSPRQGGETQYF
TRBJ2-1 TRBV2 many TRBD2 TGTGCCAGCAGTGAATGGATAGCGGGAGGGCCCTACTCCTACAATGAGCAGTTCTTC CASSEWIAGGPYSYNEQFF
TRBJ2-2 TRBV27 many - TGTGCCAGCGGGACCGGGACTGTGAACACCGGGGAGCTGTTTTTT CASGTGTVNTGELFF
TRBJ2-7 TRBV6-1 many TRBD1 TGTGCCAGCAGACCCACAGGGGTTGGCGAGCAGTACTTC CASRPTGVGEQYF
TRBJ2-3 TRBV30 many - TGTGCCTGGAGTCCGACGACTCCAGATACGCAGTATTTT CAWSPTTPDTQYF
TRBJ1-3 TRBV27 few TRBD1 TGTGCCAGCAGTTTAACAGGGGGCGGATACCTCTCTGGAAACACCATATATTTT CASSLTGGGYLSGNTIYF
TRBJ2-7 TRBV2 many - TGTGCCAGCAGAGATACAGGGACCGGATCCTACGAGCAGTACTTC CASRDTGTGSYEQYF
TRBJ2-1 TRBV19 - TRBD2 TGTGCCAGTAAGGGACTAGCGGGAGGTAATGAGCAGTTCTTC CASKGLAGGNEQFF
TRBJ2-3 TRBV30 many TRBD1 TGTGCCTGGCTGCAGGGGGCACCTAGCACAGATACGCAGTATTTT CAWLQGAPSTDTQYF